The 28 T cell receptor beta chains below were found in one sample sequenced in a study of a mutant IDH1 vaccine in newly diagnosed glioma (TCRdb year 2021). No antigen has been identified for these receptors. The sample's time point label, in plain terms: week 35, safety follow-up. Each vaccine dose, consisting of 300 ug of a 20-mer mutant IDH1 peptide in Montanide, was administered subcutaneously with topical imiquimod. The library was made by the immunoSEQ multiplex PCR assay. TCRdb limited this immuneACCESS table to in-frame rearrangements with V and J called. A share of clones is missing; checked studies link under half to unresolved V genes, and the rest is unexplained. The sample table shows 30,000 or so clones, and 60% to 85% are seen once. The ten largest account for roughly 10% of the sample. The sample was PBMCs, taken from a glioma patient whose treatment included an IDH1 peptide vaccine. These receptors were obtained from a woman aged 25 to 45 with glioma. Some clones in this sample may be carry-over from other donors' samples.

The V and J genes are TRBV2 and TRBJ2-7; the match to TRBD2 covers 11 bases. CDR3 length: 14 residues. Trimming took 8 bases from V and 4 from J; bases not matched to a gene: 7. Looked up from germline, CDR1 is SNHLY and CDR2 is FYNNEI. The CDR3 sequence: CASGTSGQWYEQYF. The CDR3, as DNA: TGTGCCAGCGGGACTAGCGGACAGTGGTACGAGCAGTACTTC. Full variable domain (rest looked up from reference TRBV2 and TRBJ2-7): EPEVTQTPSHQVTQMGQEVILRCVPISNHLYFYWYRQILGQKVEFLVSFYNNEISEKSEIFDDQFSVERPDGSNFTLKIRSTKLEDSAMYFCASGTSGQWYEQYFGPGTRLTVT.

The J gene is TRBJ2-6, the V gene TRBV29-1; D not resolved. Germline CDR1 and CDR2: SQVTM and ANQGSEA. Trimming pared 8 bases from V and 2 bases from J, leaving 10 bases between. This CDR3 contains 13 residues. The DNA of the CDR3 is TGCAGCCTCCAGCTCCCTGGGGCCAACGTCCTGACTTTC. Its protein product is CSLQLPGANVLTF.

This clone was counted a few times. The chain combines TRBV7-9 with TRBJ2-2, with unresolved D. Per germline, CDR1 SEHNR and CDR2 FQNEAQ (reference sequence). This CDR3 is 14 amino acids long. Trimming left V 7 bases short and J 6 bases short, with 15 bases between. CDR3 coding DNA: TGTGCCAGCAACGAAATGTTGGGGTCCGGGGAGCTGTTTTTT. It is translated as CASNEMLGSGELFF.

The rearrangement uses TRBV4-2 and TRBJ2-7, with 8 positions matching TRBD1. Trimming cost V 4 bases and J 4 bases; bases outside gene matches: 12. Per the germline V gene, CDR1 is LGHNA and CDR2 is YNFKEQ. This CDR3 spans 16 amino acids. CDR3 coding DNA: TGTGCCAGCAGCCGGACGACAGGGGAGGTGGGGTACGAGCAGTACTTC. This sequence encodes CASSRTTGEVGYEQYF.

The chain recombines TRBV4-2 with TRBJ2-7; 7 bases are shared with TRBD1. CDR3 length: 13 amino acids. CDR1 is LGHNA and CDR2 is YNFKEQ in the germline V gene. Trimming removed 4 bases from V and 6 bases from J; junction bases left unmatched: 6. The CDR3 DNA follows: TGTGCCAGCAGCCCGCGACAGGGTGGCGAGCAGTACTTC. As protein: CASSPRQGGEQYF.

The CDR3 DNA reads TGCGCCAGCAGCCACCCCGGGTCCTACGAGCAGTACTTC. This gives the protein CASSHPGSYEQYF. The chain carries TRBV4-1 and TRBJ2-7, with D unclear. CDR1 is MGHRA, CDR2 YSYEKL, per germline. With 3 bases removed from V and 1 base from J, the gap between germline ends came to 7 bases. CDR3 size: 13 residues.

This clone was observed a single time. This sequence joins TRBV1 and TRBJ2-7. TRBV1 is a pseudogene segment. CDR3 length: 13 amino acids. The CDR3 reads CTSSQAIIYEQYF. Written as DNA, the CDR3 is TGCACCAGCAGCCAAGCAATAATCTACGAGCAGTACTTC.

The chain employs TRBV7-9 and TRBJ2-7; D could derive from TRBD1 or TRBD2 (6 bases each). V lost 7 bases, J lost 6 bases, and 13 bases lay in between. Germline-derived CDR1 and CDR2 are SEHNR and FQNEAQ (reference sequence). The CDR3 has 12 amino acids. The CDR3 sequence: CASMGEGGEQYF. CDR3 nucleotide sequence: TGTGCCAGCATGGGAGAGGGGGGCGAGCAGTACTTC.

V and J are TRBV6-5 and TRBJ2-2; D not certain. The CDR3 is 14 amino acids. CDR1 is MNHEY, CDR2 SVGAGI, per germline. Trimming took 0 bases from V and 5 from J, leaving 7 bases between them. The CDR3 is CASSYSDETGELFF. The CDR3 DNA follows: TGTGCCAGCAGTTACTCGGACGAAACCGGGGAGCTGTTTTTT.

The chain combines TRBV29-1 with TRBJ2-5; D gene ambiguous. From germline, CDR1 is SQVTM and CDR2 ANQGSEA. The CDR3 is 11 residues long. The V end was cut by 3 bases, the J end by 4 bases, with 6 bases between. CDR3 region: CSVDRTETQYF. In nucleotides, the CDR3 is TGCAGCGTTGACCGGACAGAGACCCAGTACTTC.

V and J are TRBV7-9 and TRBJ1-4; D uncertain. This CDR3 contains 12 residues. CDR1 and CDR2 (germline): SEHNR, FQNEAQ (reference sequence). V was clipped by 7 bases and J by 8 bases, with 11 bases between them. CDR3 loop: CASTQTGEKLFF. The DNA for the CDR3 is TGTGCCAGCACCCAGACGGGAGAAAAACTGTTTTTT.

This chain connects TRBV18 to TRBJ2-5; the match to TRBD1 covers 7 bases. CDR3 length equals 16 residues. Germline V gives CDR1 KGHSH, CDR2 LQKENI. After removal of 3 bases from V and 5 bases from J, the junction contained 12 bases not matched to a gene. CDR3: CASSPPTGARGETQYF. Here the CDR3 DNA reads TGTGCCAGCTCACCTCCTACAGGGGCCCGAGGGGAGACCCAGTACTTC.

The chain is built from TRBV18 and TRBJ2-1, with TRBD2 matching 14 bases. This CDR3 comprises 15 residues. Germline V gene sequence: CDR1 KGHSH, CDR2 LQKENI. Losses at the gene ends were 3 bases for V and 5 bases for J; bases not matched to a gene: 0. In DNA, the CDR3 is TGTGCCAGCTCACCGACTAGCGGGAGGGACAATGAGCAGTTCTTC. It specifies CASSPTSGRDNEQFF. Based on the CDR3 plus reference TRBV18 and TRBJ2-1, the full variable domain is NAGVMQNPRHLVRRRGQEARLRCSPMKGHSHVYWYRQLPEEGLKFMVYLQKENIIDESGMPKERFSAEFPKEGPSILRIQQVVRGDSAAYFCASSPTSGRDNEQFFGPGTRLTVL.

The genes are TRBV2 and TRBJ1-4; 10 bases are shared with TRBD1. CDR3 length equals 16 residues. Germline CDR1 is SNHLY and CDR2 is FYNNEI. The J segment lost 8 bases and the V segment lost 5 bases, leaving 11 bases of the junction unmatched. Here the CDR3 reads CASSSTRGQGNEKLFF. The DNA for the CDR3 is TGTGCCAGCAGTTCGACTAGGGGACAGGGGAACGAAAAACTGTTTTTT.

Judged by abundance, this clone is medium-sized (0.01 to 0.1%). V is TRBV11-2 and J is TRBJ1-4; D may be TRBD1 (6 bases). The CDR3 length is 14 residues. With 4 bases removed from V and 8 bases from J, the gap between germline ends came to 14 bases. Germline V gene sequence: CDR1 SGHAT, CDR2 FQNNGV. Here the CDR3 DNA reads TGTGCCAGCAGCTCCGGGTCCCAGGGGGAAAAACTGTTTTTT. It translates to CASSSGSQGEKLFF.

The CDR3 DNA reads TGTGCCAGCAGGTATACAGGGGGCGACGAGCAGTACTTC. Protein sequence: CASRYTGGDEQYF. This chain uses TRBV6-5 with TRBJ2-7; TRBD1 matches at 9 bases. The CDR3 totals 13 residues. V shed 6 bases and J 5 bases; nucleotides not matched to a gene: 5. The germline V gene encodes CDR1 MNHEY and CDR2 SVGAGI.

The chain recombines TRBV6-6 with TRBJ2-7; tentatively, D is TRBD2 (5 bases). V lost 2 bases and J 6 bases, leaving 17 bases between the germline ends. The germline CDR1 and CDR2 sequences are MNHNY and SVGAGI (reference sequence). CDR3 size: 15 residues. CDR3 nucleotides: TGTGCCAGCAGTTACGTTTCTTCGACCCGGGGCGAGCAGTACTTC. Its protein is CASSYVSSTRGEQYF.

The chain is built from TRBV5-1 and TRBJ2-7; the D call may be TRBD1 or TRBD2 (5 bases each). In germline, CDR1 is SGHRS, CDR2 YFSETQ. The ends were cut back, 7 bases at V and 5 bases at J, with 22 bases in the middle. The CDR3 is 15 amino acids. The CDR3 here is CASQVTTGTTDEQYF. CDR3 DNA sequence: TGCGCCAGCCAAGTCACAACCGGGACCACGGACGAGCAGTACTTC.

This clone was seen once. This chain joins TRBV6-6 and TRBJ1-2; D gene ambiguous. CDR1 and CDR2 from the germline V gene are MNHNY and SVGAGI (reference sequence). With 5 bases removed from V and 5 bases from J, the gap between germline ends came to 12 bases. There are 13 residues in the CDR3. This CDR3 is CASSLDGIYGYTF. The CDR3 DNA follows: TGTGCCAGCAGTCTGGACGGAATTTATGGCTACACCTTC.

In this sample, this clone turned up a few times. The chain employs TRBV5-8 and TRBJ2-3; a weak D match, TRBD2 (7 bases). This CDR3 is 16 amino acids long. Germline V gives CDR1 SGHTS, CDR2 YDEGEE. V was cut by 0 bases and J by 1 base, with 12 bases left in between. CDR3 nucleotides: TGTGCCAGCAGCTTGGAGGGGGGGCAGGGCACAGATACGCAGTATTTT. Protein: CASSLEGGQGTDTQYF.

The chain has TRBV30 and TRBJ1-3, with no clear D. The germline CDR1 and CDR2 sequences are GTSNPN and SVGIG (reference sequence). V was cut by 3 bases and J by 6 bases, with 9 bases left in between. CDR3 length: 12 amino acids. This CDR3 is CAWSLPLNTIYF. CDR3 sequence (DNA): TGTGCCTGGAGCCTGCCTCTAAACACCATATATTTT.

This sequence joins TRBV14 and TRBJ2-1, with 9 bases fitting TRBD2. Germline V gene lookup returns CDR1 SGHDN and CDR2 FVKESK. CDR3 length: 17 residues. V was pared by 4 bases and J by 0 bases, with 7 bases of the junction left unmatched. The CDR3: CASSRRTSASSYNEQFF. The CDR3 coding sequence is TGTGCCAGCAGCCGCCGGACTAGCGCAAGCTCCTACAATGAGCAGTTCTTC.

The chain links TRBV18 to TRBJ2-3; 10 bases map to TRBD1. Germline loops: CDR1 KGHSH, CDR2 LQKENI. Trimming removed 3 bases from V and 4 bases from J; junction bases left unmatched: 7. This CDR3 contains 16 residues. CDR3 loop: CASSPLGDRGADTQYF. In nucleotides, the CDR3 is TGTGCCAGCTCACCTTTGGGGGACAGGGGTGCAGATACGCAGTATTTT. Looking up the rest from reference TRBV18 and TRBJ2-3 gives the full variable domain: NAGVMQNPRHLVRRRGQEARLRCSPMKGHSHVYWYRQLPEEGLKFMVYLQKENIIDESGMPKERFSAEFPKEGPSILRIQQVVRGDSAAYFCASSPLGDRGADTQYFGPGTRLTVL.

This CDR3 is CSAVGVMGTEAFF. In DNA, the CDR3 is TGCAGCGCCGTGGGTGTGATGGGCACTGAAGCTTTCTTT. J is TRBJ1-1 and V is TRBV29-1; D is unclear. V was pared by 7 bases and J by 4 bases, with 16 bases between. CDR3 length: 13 residues. CDR1 and CDR2 from the germline V gene are SQVTM and ANQGSEA.

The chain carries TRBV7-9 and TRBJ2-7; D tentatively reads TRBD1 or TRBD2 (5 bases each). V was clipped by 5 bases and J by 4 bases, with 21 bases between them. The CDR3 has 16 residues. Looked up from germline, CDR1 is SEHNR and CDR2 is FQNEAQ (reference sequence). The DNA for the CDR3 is TGTGCCAGCAGCGAATCGATCGGGACCTGGGGGTACGAGCAGTACTTC. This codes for CASSESIGTWGYEQYF.

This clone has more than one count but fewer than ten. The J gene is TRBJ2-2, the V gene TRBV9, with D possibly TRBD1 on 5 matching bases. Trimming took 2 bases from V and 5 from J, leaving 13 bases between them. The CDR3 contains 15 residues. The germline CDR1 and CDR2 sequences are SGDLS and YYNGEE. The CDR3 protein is CASSVLRDSTGELFF. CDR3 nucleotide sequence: TGTGCCAGCAGCGTTCTCAGGGATTCGACCGGGGAGCTGTTTTTT.

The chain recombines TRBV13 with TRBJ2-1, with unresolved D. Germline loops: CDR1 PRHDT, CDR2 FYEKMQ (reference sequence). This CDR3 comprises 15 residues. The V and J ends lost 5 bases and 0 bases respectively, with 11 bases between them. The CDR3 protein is CASSPGGRSYNEQFF. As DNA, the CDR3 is TGTGCCAGCAGCCCCGGCGGCCGCTCCTACAATGAGCAGTTCTTC.

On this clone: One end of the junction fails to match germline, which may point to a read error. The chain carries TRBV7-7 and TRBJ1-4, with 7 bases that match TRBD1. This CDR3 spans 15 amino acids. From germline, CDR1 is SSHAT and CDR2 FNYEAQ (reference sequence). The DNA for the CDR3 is TGTGCTAGCAGCCTCGAGGACAGGAAAGCGTTAGAACTGTTTTTT. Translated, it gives CASSLEDRKALELFF.